These 28 T cell receptor beta chains were sequenced from one sample in a study of T cells in Graves' hyperthyroidism and ophthalmopathy. RNA transcripts served as the template for amplifying TCR beta CDR3 regions. First-round RT-PCR of the TCR CDR3 relied on the HTBI primer set. TCRdb re-called the multiplex PCR reads with MiXCR, one entry per CDR3 protein. This table holds some 620,000 distinct CDR3 sequences, roughly 17% found once. Material: blood. The receptors were gathered from a woman aged 30 to 39 with Graves' hyperthyroidism.

This clonotype appeared many times. V usage is TRBV5-1 and J usage is TRBJ1-1; D gene ambiguous. Trimming cost V 4 bases and J 1 base, with 11 bases left between them. The CDR3 has 14 residues. Germline loops: CDR1 SGHRS, CDR2 YFSETQ. This chain's CDR3 is CASSPLDGNTEAFF. The DNA for the CDR3 is TGCGCCAGCAGCCCCCTGGACGGGAACACTGAAGCTTTCTTT.

This clonotype was recorded at least ten times. The chain recombines TRBV9 with TRBJ2-7, with D hard to call. With 4 bases removed from V and 3 bases from J, the gap between germline ends came to 17 bases. This CDR3 is built from 15 residues. The germline V gene has CDR1 SGDLS and CDR2 YYNGEE. The CDR3, as DNA: TGTGCCAGCAGCCCCCTTCGTGATAGCCACTACGAGCAGTACTTC. The encoded protein is CASSPLRDSHYEQYF. Variable domain in full (rest from reference TRBV9 and TRBJ2-7): DSGVTQTPKHLITATGQRVTLRCSPRSGDLSVYWYQQSLDQGLQFLIQYYNGEERAKGNILERFSAQQFPDLHSELNLSSLELGDSALYFCASSPLRDSHYEQYFGPGTRLTVT.

This clonotype has ten or more counts. The rearrangement joins TRBV15 to TRBJ2-3, with no clear D. Germline CDR1 and CDR2: LNHNV and YYDKDF (reference sequence). V lost 6 bases to trimming and J lost 2 bases, with 21 bases between them. This CDR3 has 17 residues. The CDR3 DNA reads as TGTGCCACCAGTACAGCCCTGGAGAGTTCCTCCACAGATACGCAGTATTTT. Protein product: CATSTALESSSTDTQYF.

In nucleotides, the CDR3 is TGTGCCAGCAGTTCAGGGACTAGCGGGAGGGGAGCCAAAAACATTCAGTACTTC. Residues: CASSSGTSGRGAKNIQYF. The chain is built from TRBV28 and TRBJ2-4, with 16 bases that match TRBD2. The CDR3 extends over 18 amino acids. Germline V gene sequence: CDR1 MDHEN, CDR2 SYDVKM. The junction had 3 bases not matched to a gene; V was cut back by 4 bases and J by 0 bases.

This chain joins TRBV29-1 and TRBJ2-3, with D tentatively TRBD2 (5 bases). The CDR3 sequence is 14 residues long. Germline CDR1 is SQVTM and CDR2 is ANQGSEA. Trimming took off 3 bases at V and 0 bases at J, with 10 bases between the two ends. This CDR3 reads CSVDHSESTDTQYF. CDR3 bases: TGCAGCGTTGATCATAGCGAAAGCACAGATACGCAGTATTTT.

Worth noting for this clonotype: A read error may be the cause here, since a much bigger clone is one base away. The chain carries TRBV6-2 or TRBV6-3 and TRBJ1-6; TRBD1 is a possible D gene (6 bases). Germline V CDR1 and CDR2: MNHEY, SVGEGT. V dropped 2 bases and J dropped 9 bases, with 11 bases sitting between them. The CDR3 has 14 amino acids. CDR3 bases: TGTGCCAGCAGTTACGGCAGGGGCAGTTCACCCCTCCACTTT. Its protein product is CASSYGRGSSPLHF.

This clonotype was found a few times. V gene TRBV7-9 combines with J gene TRBJ2-7; D gene ambiguous. Trimming shortened V by 0 bases and J by 2 bases, and 11 bases separated the two germline ends. There are 15 residues in the CDR3. Germline CDR1 reads SEHNR; CDR2 reads FQNEAQ (reference sequence). DNA for the CDR3: TGTGCCAGCAGCTTAGCCTCCGACGGTACCTACGAGCAGTACTTC. Amino acid sequence: CASSLASDGTYEQYF. Drawing the rest from reference TRBV7-9 and TRBJ2-7, the complete variable domain is DTGVSQNPRHKITKRGQNVTFRCDPISEHNRLYWYRQTLGQGPEFLTYFQNEAQLEKSRLLSDRFSAERPKGSFSTLEIQRTEQGDSAMYLCASSLASDGTYEQYFGPGTRLTVT.

At least ten counts were recorded for this clonotype. This chain connects TRBV20-1 to TRBJ2-1, with 12 bases lining up with TRBD1. This CDR3 has 14 amino acids. Germline lookup yields CDR1 DFQATT and CDR2 SNEGSKA (reference sequence). After removal of 3 bases from V and 8 bases from J, the junction contained 5 bases not matched to a gene. The CDR3 nucleotides read TGCAGTGCTAGTCGGGGACAGGGGGCGGATGAGCAGTTCTTC. Translating gives CSASRGQGADEQFF.

This clonotype was observed at least ten times. The gene calls are TRBV5-1 and TRBJ2-3, with TRBD2 as a possible D gene (5 bases). CDR3 length equals 16 residues. Between the trimmed V and J ends, which lost 3 bases and 1 base, there was a span of 15 bases. Per the germline V gene, CDR1 is SGHRS and CDR2 is YFSETQ. The CDR3 region is CASSWLEGAGTDTQYF. The CDR3 DNA reads as TGCGCCAGCAGCTGGTTAGAGGGCGCGGGCACAGATACGCAGTATTTT.

This clonotype was seen repeatedly, ten times or more. The chain recombines TRBV6-2 or TRBV6-3 with TRBJ2-3, with D perhaps TRBD1 or TRBD2 (5 bases each). Germline-derived CDR1 and CDR2 are MNHEY and SVGEGT. The CDR3 is 14 amino acids. The V end lost 6 bases, the J end lost 4 bases, and 14 bases lay between the germline ends. For the CDR3, the DNA is TGTGCCAGCAGCTGGGACGGAAGATCAGATACGCAGTATTTT. This codes for CASSWDGRSDTQYF.

The table lists this clonotype with many counts. The rearrangement links TRBV7-9 to TRBJ2-3, with TRBD2 identical over 11 bases. This CDR3 contains 13 residues. With 9 bases clipped from V and 2 bases from J, the junction kept 1 base outside the gene matches. Germline CDR1 reads SEHNR; CDR2 reads FQNEAQ (reference sequence). CDR3 amino acids: CARGLADTDTQYF. For the CDR3, the DNA is TGTGCCAGGGGACTAGCGGACACAGATACGCAGTATTTT.

This rearrangement joins TRBV20-1 to TRBJ2-3; 8 positions match TRBD2. This CDR3 spans 17 amino acids. From germline, CDR1 is DFQATT and CDR2 SNEGSKA (reference sequence). V lost 3 bases to trimming and J lost 1 base; unmatched junction nucleotides: 12. The CDR3 nucleotides read TGCAGTGCTAGGACTAGCGAGATACGTGGTGGCACAGATACGCAGTATTTT. Amino acid sequence: CSARTSEIRGGTDTQYF.

The J gene is TRBJ2-5, the V gene TRBV5-1, with D tentatively TRBD1 (6 bases). Trimming removed 4 bases at V and 4 bases at J, with 14 bases between. Germline CDR1 SGHRS, CDR2 YFSETQ. The CDR3 has 14 residues. The CDR3 DNA follows: TGCGCCAGCAGCCTGGGGACACACACAGAGACCCAGTACTTC. Translating it yields CASSLGTHTETQYF.

This clonotype was observed at least ten times. The chain recombines TRBV2 with TRBJ1-5; TRBD1 matches at 7 bases. This CDR3 region has 13 residues. Per germline, CDR1 SNHLY and CDR2 FYNNEI. Trimming at V came to 7 bases and at J to 7 bases, leaving 7 bases not matched to a gene. This CDR3 reads CASNNQGEQPQHF. The CDR3 nucleotides read TGTGCCAGCAATAATCAGGGGGAGCAGCCCCAGCATTTT.

This clonotype appeared many times. The chain employs TRBV24-1 and TRBJ2-2; 7 bases map to TRBD2. Per germline, CDR1 KGHDR and CDR2 SFDVKD. The CDR3 spans 14 residues. With 7 bases clipped from V and 5 bases from J, the junction kept 6 bases outside the gene matches. The CDR3 nucleotides read TGTGCCACCAGGAGCGGGCGGGGGACCGGGGAGCTGTTTTTT. Translating gives CATRSGRGTGELFF.

This clonotype was counted at least ten times. The gene calls are TRBV2 and TRBJ2-7; D possibly corresponds to TRBD2 (5 bases). The ends were cut back, 3 bases at V and 0 bases at J, with 15 bases in the middle. CDR3 length equals 16 residues. CDR1 and CDR2 (germline): SNHLY, FYNNEI. CDR3 region: CASSELIAPLSYEQYF. CDR3 in DNA: TGTGCCAGCAGTGAGCTGATAGCGCCTCTCTCCTACGAGCAGTACTTC.

This clonotype has a count of ten or more. The chain carries TRBV9 and TRBJ2-1; 9 bases fit TRBD1. This CDR3 contains 13 residues. The germline V gene has CDR1 SGDLS and CDR2 YYNGEE. Unmatched junction bases numbered 4, after V lost 5 bases and J lost 7 bases. This CDR3 is CASSPTGGNEQFF. The CDR3 nucleotides read TGTGCCAGCAGTCCGACAGGGGGGAATGAGCAGTTCTTC.

This clonotype showed up many times. This chain links TRBV2 with TRBJ2-7; D perhaps matches TRBD1 (5 bases). CDR1 SNHLY and CDR2 FYNNEI come from the germline V gene. This CDR3 is 13 amino acids long. V was pared by 3 bases and J by 2 bases, with 8 bases between. The CDR3 nucleotides read TGTGCCAGCAGTGACTACAGGCCCTACGAGCAGTACTTC. This sequence encodes CASSDYRPYEQYF.

This clonotype came up a few times. This chain links TRBV4-2 with TRBJ2-1; no reliable D call. Trimming took off 0 bases at V and 9 bases at J, with 9 bases between the two ends. This CDR3 is built from 13 residues. Germline assignment: CDR1 LGHNA and CDR2 YNFKEQ. The CDR3 coding sequence is TGTGCCAGCAGCCAAGAAACGACCGGTGAGCAGTTCTTC. It specifies CASSQETTGEQFF.

The table lists this clonotype with a few counts. The chain joins TRBV20-1 to TRBJ2-5; 7 positions agree with TRBD1. CDR3 length: 14 amino acids. J lost 2 bases, V lost 5 bases, and 8 bases had no gene match. The V gene's germline CDR1 is DFQATT and CDR2 SNEGSKA (reference sequence). The CDR3 region is CSAHDRVVQETQYF. As DNA, the CDR3 is TGCAGTGCTCACGACAGGGTCGTTCAAGAGACCCAGTACTTC.

This clonotype was counted between two and nine times. V gene TRBV9 combines with J gene TRBJ2-7; TRBD1 matches at 9 bases. The CDR3 consists of 15 residues. The junction had 3 bases not matched to a gene; V was cut back by 0 bases and J by 2 bases. Germline CDR1 and CDR2: SGDLS and YYNGEE. CDR3 loop: CASSVETGGPYEQYF. As DNA, the CDR3 is TGTGCCAGCAGCGTAGAGACAGGGGGACCCTACGAGCAGTACTTC. Complete variable domain (other parts from reference TRBV9 and TRBJ2-7): DSGVTQTPKHLITATGQRVTLRCSPRSGDLSVYWYQQSLDQGLQFLIQYYNGEERAKGNILERFSAQQFPDLHSELNLSSLELGDSALYFCASSVETGGPYEQYFGPGTRLTVT.

This clonotype was counted ten times or more. This chain links TRBV11-3 with TRBJ2-7; D gene unclear. Per the germline V gene, CDR1 is SGHNT and CDR2 is YENEEA. Deletions cut 2 bases from V and 2 bases from J, with 7 bases between. The CDR3 loop spans 13 amino acids. CDR3 sequence: CASSLQETYEQYF. The DNA for the CDR3 is TGTGCCAGCAGCTTACAGGAGACCTACGAGCAGTACTTC.

The gene calls are TRBV19 and TRBJ2-7; tentatively, D is TRBD2 (6 bases). The CDR3 loop spans 15 amino acids. The germline V gene has CDR1 LNHDA and CDR2 SQIVND (reference sequence). V lost 2 bases and J lost 5, with 16 bases in between. CDR3 nucleotides: TGTGCCAGTAGTATAACGGGACTCCCAGCCCACGAGCAGTACTTC. Encoded protein: CASSITGLPAHEQYF.

This clonotype was detected many times. The V and J genes are TRBV28 and TRBJ1-5; 7 positions agree with TRBD1. The trim removed 6 bases at V and 3 bases at J, leaving 8 bases unmatched. The CDR3 runs to 15 residues. CDR1 and CDR2 (germline): MDHEN, SYDVKM. The chain's CDR3 is CASRSAGTVNQPQHF. CDR3 nucleotide sequence: TGTGCCAGCAGGTCGGCCGGGACAGTCAATCAGCCCCAGCATTTT.

This clonotype appeared many times. The gene calls are TRBV5-1 and TRBJ2-7; 7 bases are a match to TRBD1. This CDR3 comprises 15 residues. After removal of 3 bases from V and 0 bases from J, the junction contained 6 bases not matched to a gene. Germline-derived CDR1 and CDR2 are SGHRS and YFSETQ. The CDR3 sequence is CASSSWRQGSYEQYF. CDR3 DNA: TGCGCCAGCAGCTCTTGGAGACAGGGCTCCTACGAGCAGTACTTC. The full variable domain, completed using reference TRBV5-1 and TRBJ2-7, is KAGVTQTPRYLIKTRGQQVTLSCSPISGHRSVSWYQQTPGQGLQFLFEYFSETQRNKGNFPGRFSGRQFSNSRSEMNVSTLELGDSALYLCASSSWRQGSYEQYFGPGTRLTVT.

This clonotype came up many times. The chain links TRBV5-1 to TRBJ2-3; weak D call: TRBD2 (5 bases). The CDR3 consists of 15 residues. V gave up 4 bases and J gave up 5 bases, with 17 bases separating them. Germline assignment: CDR1 SGHRS and CDR2 YFSETQ. The CDR3 DNA reads TGCGCCAGCAGCCCGGGAACGAGGGCGAGAGATACGCAGTATTTT. Protein sequence: CASSPGTRARDTQYF.

This clonotype was seen many times. The chain combines TRBV10-2 with TRBJ2-5; D possibly uses TRBD1 or TRBD2 (5 bases each). The V gene's germline CDR1 is WSHSY and CDR2 SAAADI. The V gene lost 6 bases and the J gene lost 2 bases, with 16 bases spanning the gap. This CDR3 contains 15 residues. In DNA form, the CDR3 reads TGCGCCAGCAGCGATAACGCAGGGAGTCAAGAGACCCAGTACTTC. Translated: CASSDNAGSQETQYF.

This clonotype was counted many times. J is TRBJ2-5 and V is TRBV13; 16 positions agree with TRBD2. CDR1 PRHDT and CDR2 FYEKMQ come from the germline V gene (reference sequence). CDR3 length: 18 residues. With V trimmed by 4 bases and J by 3 bases, 8 bases remained unmatched. In nucleotides, the CDR3 is TGTGCCAGCAGCTCCGCGGGACTAGCGGGAGGGCCGAAAGAGACCCAGTACTTC. Translated: CASSSAGLAGGPKETQYF.